The clone carrying this T cell receptor (beta chain) was seen a single time. The sample comes from a study of T cell responses to AZD1222 COVID-19 vaccine. V was trimmed by 0 bases and J by 7 bases, leaving 11 bases between them. The CDR3 runs 15 residues. From germline, CDR1 is SGHRS and CDR2 YFSETQ. Repertoires were generated with immunoSEQ multiplex PCR, while TCRdb's copy carries only in-frame clones and drops some. The sample has tens of thousands of clones, 60% to 85% seen once. The V and J genes are TRBV5-1 and TRBJ1-6; D uncertain. The input for sequencing was peripheral blood, taken 28 days after the second AZD1222 dose. The source of this sequence is an adult who received the AZD1222 COVID-19 vaccine. The CDR3 spells CASSLVAGGNSPLHF. The CDR3 region has the DNA TGCGCCAGCAGCTTGGTTGCGGGTGGAAATTCACCCCTCCACTTT.